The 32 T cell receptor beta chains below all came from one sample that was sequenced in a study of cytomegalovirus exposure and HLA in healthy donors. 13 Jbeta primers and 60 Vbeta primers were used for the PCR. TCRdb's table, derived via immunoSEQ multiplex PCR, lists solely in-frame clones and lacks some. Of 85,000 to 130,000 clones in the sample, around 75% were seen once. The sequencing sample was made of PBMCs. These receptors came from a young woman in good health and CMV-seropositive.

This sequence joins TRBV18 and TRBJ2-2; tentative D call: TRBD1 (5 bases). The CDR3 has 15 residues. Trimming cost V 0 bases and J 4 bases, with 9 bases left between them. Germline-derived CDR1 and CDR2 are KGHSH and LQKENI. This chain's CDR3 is CASSPPTAPTGELFF. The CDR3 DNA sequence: TGTGCCAGCTCACCACCGACAGCTCCCACCGGGGAGCTGTTTTTT.

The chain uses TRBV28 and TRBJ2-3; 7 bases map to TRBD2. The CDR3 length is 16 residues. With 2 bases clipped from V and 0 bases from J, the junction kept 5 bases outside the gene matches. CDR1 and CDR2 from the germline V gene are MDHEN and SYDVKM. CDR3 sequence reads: CASSLALSGSTDTQYF. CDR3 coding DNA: TGTGCCAGCAGTTTAGCCCTTAGCGGGAGCACAGATACGCAGTATTTT. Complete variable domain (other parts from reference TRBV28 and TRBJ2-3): DVKVTQSSRYLVKRTGEKVFLECVQDMDHENMFWYRQDPGLGLRLIYFSYDVKMKEKGDIPEGYSVSREKKERFSLILESASTNQTSMYLCASSLALSGSTDTQYFGPGTRLTVL.

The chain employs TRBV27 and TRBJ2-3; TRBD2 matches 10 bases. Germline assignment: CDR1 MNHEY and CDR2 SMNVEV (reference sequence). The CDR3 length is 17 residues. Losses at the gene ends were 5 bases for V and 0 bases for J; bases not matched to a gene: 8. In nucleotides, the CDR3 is TGTGCCAGCAGTCAAAGACTAGCGGGCCCTAGCACAGATACGCAGTATTTT. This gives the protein CASSQRLAGPSTDTQYF.

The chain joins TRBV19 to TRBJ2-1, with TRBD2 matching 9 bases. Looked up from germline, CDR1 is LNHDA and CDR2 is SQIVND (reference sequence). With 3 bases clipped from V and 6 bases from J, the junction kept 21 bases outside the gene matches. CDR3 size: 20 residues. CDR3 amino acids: CASSIFASGEARGESNEQFF. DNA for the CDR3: TGTGCCAGTAGTATTTTCGCTAGCGGGGAGGCCAGGGGGGAGAGCAATGAGCAGTTCTTC.

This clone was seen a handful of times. The CDR3 bases are TGTGCCTCCAGAGGAGCGTCTAATGAAAAACTGTTTTTT. Amino acid sequence: CASRGASNEKLFF. This chain uses TRBV10-3 with TRBJ1-4; the D is unclear. This CDR3 region has 13 residues. Trimming took off 11 bases at V and 3 bases at J, with 13 bases between the two ends. Per germline, CDR1 ENHRY and CDR2 SYGVKD.

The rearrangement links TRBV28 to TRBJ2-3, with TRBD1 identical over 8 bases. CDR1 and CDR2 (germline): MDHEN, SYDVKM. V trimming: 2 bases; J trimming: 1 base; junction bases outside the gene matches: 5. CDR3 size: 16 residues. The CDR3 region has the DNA TGTGCCAGCAGTTTAATGCAGGGGGCGGGCACAGATACGCAGTATTTT. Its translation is CASSLMQGAGTDTQYF.

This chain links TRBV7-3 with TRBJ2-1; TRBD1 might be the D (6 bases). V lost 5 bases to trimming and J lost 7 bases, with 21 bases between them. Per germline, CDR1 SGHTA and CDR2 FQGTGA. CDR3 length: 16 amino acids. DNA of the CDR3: TGTGCCAGCAGCCCGGACTCACGTGGGACACTAAATGAGCAGTTCTTC. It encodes CASSPDSRGTLNEQFF. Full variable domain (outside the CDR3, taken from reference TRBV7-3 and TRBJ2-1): GAGVSQTPSNKVTEKGKYVELRCDPISGHTALYWYRQSLGQGPEFLIYFQGTGAADDSGLPNDRFFAVRPEGSVSTLKIQRTERGDSAVYLCASSPDSRGTLNEQFFGPGTRLTVL.

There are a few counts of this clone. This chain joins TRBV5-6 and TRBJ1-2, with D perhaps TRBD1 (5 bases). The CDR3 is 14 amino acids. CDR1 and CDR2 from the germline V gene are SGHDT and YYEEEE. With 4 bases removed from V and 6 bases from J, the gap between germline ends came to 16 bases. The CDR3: CASSAAGRSHGYTF. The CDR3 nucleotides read TGTGCCAGCAGCGCGGCAGGGCGCTCCCATGGCTACACCTTC.

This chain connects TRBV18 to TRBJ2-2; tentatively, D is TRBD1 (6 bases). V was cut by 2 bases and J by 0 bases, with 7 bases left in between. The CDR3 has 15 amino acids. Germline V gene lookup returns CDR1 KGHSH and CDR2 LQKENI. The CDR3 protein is CASSPRTANTGELFF. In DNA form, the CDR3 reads TGTGCCAGCTCACCAAGGACAGCGAACACCGGGGAGCTGTTTTTT. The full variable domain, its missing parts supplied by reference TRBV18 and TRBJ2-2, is NAGVMQNPRHLVRRRGQEARLRCSPMKGHSHVYWYRQLPEEGLKFMVYLQKENIIDESGMPKERFSAEFPKEGPSILRIQQVVRGDSAAYFCASSPRTANTGELFFGEGSRLTVL.

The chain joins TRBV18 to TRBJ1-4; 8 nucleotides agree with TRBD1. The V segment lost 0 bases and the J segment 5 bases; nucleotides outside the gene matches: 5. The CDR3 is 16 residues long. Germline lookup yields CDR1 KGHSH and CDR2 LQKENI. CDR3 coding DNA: TGTGCCAGCTCACCACCGGGCCGGACAGGGAATGAAAAACTGTTTTTT. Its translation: CASSPPGRTGNEKLFF.

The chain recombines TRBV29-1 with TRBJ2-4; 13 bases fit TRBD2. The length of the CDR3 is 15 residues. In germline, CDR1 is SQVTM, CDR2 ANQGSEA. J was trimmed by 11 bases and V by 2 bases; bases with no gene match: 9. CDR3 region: CSVELASGLAGVQYF. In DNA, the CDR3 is TGCAGCGTTGAATTAGCGAGTGGACTAGCGGGGGTTCAGTACTTC. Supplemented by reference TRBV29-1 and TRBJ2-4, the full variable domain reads SAVISQKPSRDICQRGTSLTIQCQVDSQVTMMFWYRQQPGQSLTLIATANQGSEATYESGFVIDKFPISRPNLTFSTLTVSNMSPEDSSIYLCSVELASGLAGVQYFGAGTRLSVL.

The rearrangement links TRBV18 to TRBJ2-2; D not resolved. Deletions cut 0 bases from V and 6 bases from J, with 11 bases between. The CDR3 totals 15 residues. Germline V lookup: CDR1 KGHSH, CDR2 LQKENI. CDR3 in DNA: TGTGCCAGCTCACCACCCCGCCGGGTACCCGGGGAGCTGTTTTTT. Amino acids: CASSPPRRVPGELFF.

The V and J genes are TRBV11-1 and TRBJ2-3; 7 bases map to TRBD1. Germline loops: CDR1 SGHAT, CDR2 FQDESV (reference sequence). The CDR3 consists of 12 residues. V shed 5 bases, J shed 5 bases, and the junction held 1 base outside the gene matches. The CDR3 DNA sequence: TGTGCCAGCAGCCAGGGGGAAGATACGCAGTATTTT. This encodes CASSQGEDTQYF.

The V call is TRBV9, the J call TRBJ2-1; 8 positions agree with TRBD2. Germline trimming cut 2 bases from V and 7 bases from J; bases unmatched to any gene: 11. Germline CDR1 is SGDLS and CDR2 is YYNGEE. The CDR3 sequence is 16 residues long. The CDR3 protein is CASSVGEAGARNEQFF. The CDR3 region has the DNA TGTGCCAGCAGCGTGGGGGAAGCGGGAGCAAGGAATGAGCAGTTCTTC.

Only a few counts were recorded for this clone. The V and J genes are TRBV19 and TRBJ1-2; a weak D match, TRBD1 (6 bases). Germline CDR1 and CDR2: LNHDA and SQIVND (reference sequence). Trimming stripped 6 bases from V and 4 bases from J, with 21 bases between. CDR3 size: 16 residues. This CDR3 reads CASSSGVDSPIYGYTF. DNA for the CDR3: TGTGCCAGTAGCTCAGGGGTGGACAGTCCGATCTATGGCTACACCTTC.

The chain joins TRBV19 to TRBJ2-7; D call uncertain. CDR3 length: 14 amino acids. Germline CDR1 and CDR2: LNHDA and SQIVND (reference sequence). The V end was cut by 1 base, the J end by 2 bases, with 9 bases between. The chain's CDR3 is CASSIGGLAYEQYF. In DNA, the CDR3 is TGTGCCAGTAGTATAGGCGGTTTAGCCTACGAGCAGTACTTC.

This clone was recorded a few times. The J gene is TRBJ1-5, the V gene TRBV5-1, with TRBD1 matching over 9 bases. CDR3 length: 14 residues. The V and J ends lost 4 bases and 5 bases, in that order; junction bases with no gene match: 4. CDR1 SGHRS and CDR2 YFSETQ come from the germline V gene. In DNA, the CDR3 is TGCGCCAGCAGCCGTTGGACAGGGGATCAGCCCCAGCATTTT. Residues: CASSRWTGDQPQHF.

For the CDR3, the DNA is TGTGCCAGCAGCTTGCGGTCAAACTATGGCTACACCTTC. This gives the protein CASSLRSNYGYTF. The V call is TRBV5-6, the J call TRBJ1-2; D gene unclear. Trimming cost V 1 base and J 2 bases, with 6 bases left between them. This CDR3 contains 13 residues. Looked up from germline, CDR1 is SGHDT and CDR2 is YYEEEE.

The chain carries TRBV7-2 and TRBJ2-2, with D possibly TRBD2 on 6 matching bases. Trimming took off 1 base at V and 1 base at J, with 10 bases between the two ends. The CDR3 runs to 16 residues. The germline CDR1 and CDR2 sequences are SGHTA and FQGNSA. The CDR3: CASSLVGGRNTGELFF. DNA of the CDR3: TGTGCCAGCAGCTTAGTTGGAGGGAGGAACACCGGGGAGCTGTTTTTT.

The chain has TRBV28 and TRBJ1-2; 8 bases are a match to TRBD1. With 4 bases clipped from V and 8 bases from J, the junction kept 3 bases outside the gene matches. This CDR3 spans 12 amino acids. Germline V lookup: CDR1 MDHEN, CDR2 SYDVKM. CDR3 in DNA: TGTGCCAGCAGTTCCAGGACAGGGGGCTACACCTTC. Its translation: CASSSRTGGYTF.

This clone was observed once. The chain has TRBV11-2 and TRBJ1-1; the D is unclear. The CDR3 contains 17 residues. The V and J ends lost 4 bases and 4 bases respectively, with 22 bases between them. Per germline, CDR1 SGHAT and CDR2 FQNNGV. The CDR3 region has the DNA TGTGCCAGCAGCTCCCTGTGGAACCGGGAGGCGAGCACTGAAGCTTTCTTT. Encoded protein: CASSSLWNREASTEAFF. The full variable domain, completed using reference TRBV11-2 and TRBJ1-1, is EAGVAQSPRYKIIEKRQSVAFWCNPISGHATLYWYQQILGQGPKLLIQFQNNGVVDDSQLPKDRFSAERLKGVDSTLKIQPAKLEDSAVYLCASSSLWNREASTEAFFGQGTRLTVV.

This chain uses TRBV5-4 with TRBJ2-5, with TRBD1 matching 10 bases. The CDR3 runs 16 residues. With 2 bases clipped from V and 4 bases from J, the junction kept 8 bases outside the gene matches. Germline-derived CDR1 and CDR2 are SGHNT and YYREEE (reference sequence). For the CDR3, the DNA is TGTGCCAGCAGCTTATTGACAGGGGGCGCAGGAGAGACCCAGTACTTC. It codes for CASSLLTGGAGETQYF.

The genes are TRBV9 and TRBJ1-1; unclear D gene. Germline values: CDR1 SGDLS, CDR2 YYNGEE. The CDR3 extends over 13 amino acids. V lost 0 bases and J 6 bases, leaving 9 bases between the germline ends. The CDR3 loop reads CASSVAQVSEAFF. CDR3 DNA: TGTGCCAGCAGCGTAGCGCAGGTTTCTGAAGCTTTCTTT.

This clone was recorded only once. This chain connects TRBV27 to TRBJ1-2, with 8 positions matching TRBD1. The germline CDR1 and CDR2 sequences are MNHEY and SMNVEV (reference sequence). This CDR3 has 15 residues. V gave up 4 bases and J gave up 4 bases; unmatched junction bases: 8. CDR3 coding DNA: TGTGCCAGCAGTTCCCGGTTGACAGGGGCCTATGGCTACACCTTC. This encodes CASSSRLTGAYGYTF.

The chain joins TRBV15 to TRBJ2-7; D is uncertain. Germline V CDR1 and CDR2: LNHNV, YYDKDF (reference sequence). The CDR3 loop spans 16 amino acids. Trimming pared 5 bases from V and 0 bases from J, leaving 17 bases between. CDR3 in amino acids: CATSAARPGSSYEQYF. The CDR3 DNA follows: TGTGCCACCAGCGCGGCACGACCTGGAAGCTCCTACGAGCAGTACTTC.

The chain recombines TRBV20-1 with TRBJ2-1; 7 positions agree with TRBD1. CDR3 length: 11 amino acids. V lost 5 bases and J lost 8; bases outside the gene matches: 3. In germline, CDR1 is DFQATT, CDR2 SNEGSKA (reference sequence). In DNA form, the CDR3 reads TGCAGTGCTGCGACAGGGTATGAGCAGTTCTTC. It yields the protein CSAATGYEQFF.

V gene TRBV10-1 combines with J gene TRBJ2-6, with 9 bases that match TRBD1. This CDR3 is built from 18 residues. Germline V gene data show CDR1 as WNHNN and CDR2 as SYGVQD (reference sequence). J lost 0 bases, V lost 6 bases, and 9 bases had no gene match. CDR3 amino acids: CASRLNRGPLSGANVLTF. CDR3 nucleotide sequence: TGCGCCAGCAGATTAAACAGGGGGCCTCTCTCTGGGGCCAACGTCCTGACTTTC.

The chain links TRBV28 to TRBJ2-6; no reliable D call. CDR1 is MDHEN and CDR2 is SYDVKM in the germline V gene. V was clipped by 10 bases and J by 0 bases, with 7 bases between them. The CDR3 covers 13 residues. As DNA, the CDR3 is TGTGCCAATGGCCCCTCTGGGGCCAACGTCCTGACTTTC. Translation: CANGPSGANVLTF.

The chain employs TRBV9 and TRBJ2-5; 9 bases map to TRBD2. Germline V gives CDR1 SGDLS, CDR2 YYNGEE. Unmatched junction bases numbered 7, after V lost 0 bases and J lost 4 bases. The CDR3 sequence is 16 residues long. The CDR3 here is CASSVEAGGGGETQYF. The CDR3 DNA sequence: TGTGCCAGCAGCGTAGAAGCGGGAGGAGGAGGAGAGACCCAGTACTTC.

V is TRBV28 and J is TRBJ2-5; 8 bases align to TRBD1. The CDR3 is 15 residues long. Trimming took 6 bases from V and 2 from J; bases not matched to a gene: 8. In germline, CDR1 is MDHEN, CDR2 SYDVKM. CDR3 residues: CASSTDRGGQETQYF. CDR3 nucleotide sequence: TGTGCCAGCAGCACAGACAGGGGTGGACAAGAGACCCAGTACTTC.

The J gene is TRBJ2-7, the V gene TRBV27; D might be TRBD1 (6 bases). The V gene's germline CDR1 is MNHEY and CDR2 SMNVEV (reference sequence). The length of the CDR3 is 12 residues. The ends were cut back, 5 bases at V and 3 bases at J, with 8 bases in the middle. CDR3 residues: CASSRDNYEQYF. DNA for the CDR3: TGTGCCAGCAGTCGGGACAACTACGAGCAGTACTTC.

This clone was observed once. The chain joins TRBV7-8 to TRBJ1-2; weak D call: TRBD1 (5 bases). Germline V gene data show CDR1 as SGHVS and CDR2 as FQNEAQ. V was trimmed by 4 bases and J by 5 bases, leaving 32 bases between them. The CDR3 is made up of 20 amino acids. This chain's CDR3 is CASSSLPPFRDQAGPYGYTF. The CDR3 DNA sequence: TGTGCCAGCAGCTCCCTCCCCCCGTTCCGGGACCAAGCGGGACCTTATGGCTACACCTTC.